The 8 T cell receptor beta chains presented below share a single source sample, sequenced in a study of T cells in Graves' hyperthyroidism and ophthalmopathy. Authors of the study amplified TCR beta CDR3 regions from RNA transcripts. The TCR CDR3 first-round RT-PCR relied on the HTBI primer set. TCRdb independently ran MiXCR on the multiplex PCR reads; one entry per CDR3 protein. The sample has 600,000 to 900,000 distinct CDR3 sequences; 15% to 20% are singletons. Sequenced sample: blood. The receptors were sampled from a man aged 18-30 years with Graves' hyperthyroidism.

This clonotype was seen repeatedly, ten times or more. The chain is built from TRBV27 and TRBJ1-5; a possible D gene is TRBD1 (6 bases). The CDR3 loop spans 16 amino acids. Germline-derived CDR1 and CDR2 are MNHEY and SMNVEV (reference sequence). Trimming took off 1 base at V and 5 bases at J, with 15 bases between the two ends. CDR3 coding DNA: TGTGCCAGCAGTTTATTAGGGGACACTTCCGATCAGCCCCAGCATTTT. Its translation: CASSLLGDTSDQPQHF.

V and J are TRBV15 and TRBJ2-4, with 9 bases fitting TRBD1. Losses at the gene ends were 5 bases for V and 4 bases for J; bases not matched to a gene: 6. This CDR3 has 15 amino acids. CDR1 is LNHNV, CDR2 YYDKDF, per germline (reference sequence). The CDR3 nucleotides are TGTGCCACCAGCCGAAGGGGACAGGGAAAAAACATTCAGTACTTC. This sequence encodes CATSRRGQGKNIQYF.

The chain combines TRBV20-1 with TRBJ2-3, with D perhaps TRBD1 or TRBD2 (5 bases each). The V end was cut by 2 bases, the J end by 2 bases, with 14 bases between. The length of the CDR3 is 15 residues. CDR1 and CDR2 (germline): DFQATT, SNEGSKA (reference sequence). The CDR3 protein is CSARFPEGSTDTQYF. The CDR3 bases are TGCAGTGCTAGATTCCCCGAGGGGTCCACAGATACGCAGTATTTT.

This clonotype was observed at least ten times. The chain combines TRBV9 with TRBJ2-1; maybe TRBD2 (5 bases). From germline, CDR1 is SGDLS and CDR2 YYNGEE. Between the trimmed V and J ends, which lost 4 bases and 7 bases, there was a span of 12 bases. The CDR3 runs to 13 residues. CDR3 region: CASSLPPGNEQFF. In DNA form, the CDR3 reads TGTGCCAGCAGCTTACCGCCGGGGAATGAGCAGTTCTTC.

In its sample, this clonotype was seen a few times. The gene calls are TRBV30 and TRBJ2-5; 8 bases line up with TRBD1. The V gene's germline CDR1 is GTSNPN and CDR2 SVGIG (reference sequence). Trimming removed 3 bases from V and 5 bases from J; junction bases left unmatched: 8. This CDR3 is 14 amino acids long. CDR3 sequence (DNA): TGTGCCTGGAGCCCCGGACAGGGCCGGGAGACCCAGTACTTC. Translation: CAWSPGQGRETQYF.

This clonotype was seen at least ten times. The CDR3 region is CASSIGSGSTDTQYF. CDR3 DNA: TGTGCCAGCAGTATCGGTAGCGGGAGCACAGATACGCAGTATTTT. V is TRBV12-3 or TRBV12-4 and J is TRBJ2-3; 7 nucleotides agree with TRBD2. V trimming: 5 bases; J trimming: 0 bases; junction bases outside the gene matches: 5. The CDR3 loop spans 15 amino acids.

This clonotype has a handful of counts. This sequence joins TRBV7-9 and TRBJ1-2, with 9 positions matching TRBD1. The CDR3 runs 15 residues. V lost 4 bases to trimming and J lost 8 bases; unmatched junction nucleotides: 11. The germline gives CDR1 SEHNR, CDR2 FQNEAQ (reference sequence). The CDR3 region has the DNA TGTGCCAGCAGCTCAAAGGGACAGGGAGTAGCCGGCTACACCTTC. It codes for CASSSKGQGVAGYTF.

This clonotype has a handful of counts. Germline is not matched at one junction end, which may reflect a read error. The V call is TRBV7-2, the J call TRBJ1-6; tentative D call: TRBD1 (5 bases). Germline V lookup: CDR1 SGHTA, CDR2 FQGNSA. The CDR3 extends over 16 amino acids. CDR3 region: CASSTLGTPYSSPLHF. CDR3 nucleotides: TGTGCCAGCAGTACATTGGGGACCCCTTATAGTTCACCCCTCCACTTT. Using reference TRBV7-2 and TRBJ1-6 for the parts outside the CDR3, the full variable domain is GAGVSQSPSNKVTEKGKDVELRCDPISGHTALYWYRQSLGQGLEFLIYFQGNSAPDKSGLPSDRFSAERTGGSVSTLTIQRTQQEDSAVYLCASSTLGTPYSSPLHFGNGTRLTVT.